This T cell receptor (beta chain) originates from a study of T cell responses to AZD1222 COVID-19 vaccine (dated by TCRdb to about 2021). Study-level background: AZD1222 recipients given second doses at about 4 weeks or at about 12 weeks were pooled, since spike-specific TCR depth and breadth were not found to differ between the two schedules. A total of 233 trial participants underwent TCR sequencing, of whom about 210 received two doses of AZD1222 and about 25 received two doses of the MenACWY control vaccine. Enrollment into the trials was organized by age into subgroups of 18-55, 56-69 and 70-plus years, and those subgroups contained around 150, 28 and 57 TCR-sequenced participants, respectively.

Details on this clone: There is no known antigen for this receptor. No base quality values were provided; no much bigger clone lies one nucleotide off.

General conclusions and limits of the study: Nearly half of unique spike-specific TCRs reportedly recognized epitopes outside regions mutated in the B.1.351 and B.1.1.7 variants. Most participants were white British and females outnumbered males, and the authors suggested that clonal diversity may have been underestimated. The 56-69-year group was small, and its depth increase did not reach significance, likely because of low power. After two AZD1222 doses, both the breadth and the depth of spike-specific TCRs were significantly higher than at day 0 and than in MenACWY recipients. Because no day 14 peak-response samples were available, the repertoires could be characterized only after the peak T cell response. CD4 TCRs associated with the vaccine covered the entire spike protein, and the dominant responses were in regions 160-218 and 743-854. Only five or six AZD1222 recipients were SARS-CoV-2 seropositive at baseline, limiting conclusions about previously exposed vaccinees.

The CDR3 regions of human TCRbeta chains were analyzed by immunosequencing. In the source study's methods: Repertoire TCRs were matched against a reference library of SARS-CoV-2-specific TCRs generated with the MIRA antigen-specificity platform. Breadth meant the fraction of unique TCRs that were SARS-CoV-2-associated, whereas depth meant the fraction of total T cells that were SARS-CoV-2-associated. Using the MIRA data, every spike-specific TCR was mapped to the spike region that the TCR reacted to and assigned to either a CD4 or a CD8 class. Log10-transformed breadth and depth values were compared by one-way ANOVA with Sidak's multiple comparisons tests. TCRdb obtained this table from immuneACCESS and retained in-frame rearrangements with V and J assigned. These tables miss some clones; where compared with another copy, unresolved V genes account for less than half of the shortfall, and the remainder is unexplained. The DNA gave D and trimming, while V, J and clone size come from that table. The sample table records some 190,000 clones; 80% to 90% of these occur just once. The ten largest clones take up approximately 7.7% of the sample.

The meaning of the sample's time point label: baseline before first vaccination. Samples from vaccinated people were obtained from the UK trials COV001 and COV002, which included a single-blind randomized controlled phase 2/3 trial of AZD1222 (ChAdOx1 nCoV-19) in healthy adults. For TCRbeta chain sequencing, PBMC samples from trial participants were taken at day 0 and at day 28 after the second dose. The germline V gene specifies SGHTA as CDR1 and FQGNSA as CDR2. V loses 3 bases of germline sequence and J loses 0 bases, and the interval between the two ends is 12 bases. The CDR3 has 15 amino acids, counting the end cysteine and phenylalanine. The read is trimmed to its CDR3 DNA, 45 bases read in frame from base 1.

The source material was peripheral blood, sampled on day 0 of AZD1222 vaccination. The sequence links TRBV7-2 to TRBJ2-7, with the D gene tentatively TRBD1 or TRBD2, based on 5 matching bases in each. The sequence was collected from an adult in good health. The CDR3: CASSLATGLSYEQYF. The DNA sequence reads TGTGCCAGCAGCTTGGCAACGGGGCTCTCCTACGAGCAGTACTTC.